These 29 T cell receptor beta chains originate from one sample sequenced in a study of T cell responses to AZD1222 COVID-19 vaccine. Libraries were prepared by immunoSEQ multiplex PCR; TCRdb keeps only in-frame clonotypes and omits some of them. The data contain roughly 120,000 clones, 70% to 90% of them singletons. This material consisted of peripheral blood, taken on day 0 of AZD1222 vaccination. These receptors originate from an adult in good health.

This chain joins TRBV5-1 and TRBJ1-1; a weak D match, TRBD1 (5 bases). CDR1 and CDR2 (germline): SGHRS, YFSETQ. Trimming stripped 0 bases from V and 0 bases from J, with 15 bases between. The CDR3 spans 17 residues. Written as DNA, the CDR3 is TGCGCCAGCAGCTTGGACCAGGGTCGCCTCATGAACACTGAAGCTTTCTTT. It specifies CASSLDQGRLMNTEAFF. Combining the CDR3 with reference TRBV5-1 and TRBJ1-1 gives the whole variable domain KAGVTQTPRYLIKTRGQQVTLSCSPISGHRSVSWYQQTPGQGLQFLFEYFSETQRNKGNFPGRFSGRQFSNSRSEMNVSTLELGDSALYLCASSLDQGRLMNTEAFFGQGTRLTVV.

The J gene is TRBJ1-5, the V gene TRBV6-6, with TRBD1 as a possible D gene (6 bases). V was shortened by 5 bases and J by 0 bases, with 11 bases between the two germline ends. This CDR3 contains 15 residues. The germline gives CDR1 MNHNY, CDR2 SVGAGI (reference sequence). CDR3 DNA: TGTGCCAGCAGTCGACGACAGGATAGCAATCAGCCCCAGCATTTT. Its translation is CASSRRQDSNQPQHF.

The chain combines TRBV11-2 with TRBJ1-3; D may be TRBD1 (5 bases). Between the trimmed V and J ends, which lost 4 bases and 0 bases, there was a span of 13 bases. This CDR3 comprises 16 residues. Germline V lookup: CDR1 SGHAT, CDR2 FQNNGV. CDR3 sequence reads: CASSSVRGNSGNTIYF. CDR3 DNA: TGTGCCAGCAGCTCGGTCCGGGGGAACTCTGGAAACACCATATATTTT.

This sequence joins TRBV9 and TRBJ1-6; 7 bases align to TRBD1. The length of the CDR3 is 16 residues. Germline values: CDR1 SGDLS, CDR2 YYNGEE. The J segment lost 7 bases and the V segment lost 0 bases, leaving 7 bases of the junction unmatched. CDR3 residues: CASSVATAGGNSPLHF. In nucleotides, the CDR3 is TGTGCCAGCAGCGTAGCTACTGCAGGGGGGAATTCACCCCTCCACTTT.

The V and J genes are TRBV27 and TRBJ2-1, with TRBD2 identical over 9 bases. Trimming removed 3 bases from V and 7 bases from J; junction bases left unmatched: 13. CDR1 and CDR2 from the germline V gene are MNHEY and SMNVEV (reference sequence). The CDR3 is 17 residues long. Here the CDR3 reads CASSFRLPGLAQNEQFF. CDR3 nucleotide sequence: TGTGCCAGCAGTTTCCGATTACCGGGACTAGCTCAGAATGAGCAGTTCTTC.

The chain is built from TRBV2 and TRBJ1-5; perhaps TRBD1 as D (5 bases). The V gene's germline CDR1 is SNHLY and CDR2 FYNNEI. The CDR3 is 15 residues long. Trimming took 3 bases from V and 3 from J, leaving 12 bases between them. CDR3 nucleotides: TGTGCCAGCAGTGAGGGTAGGGGTAACAATCAGCCCCAGCATTTT. Encoded protein: CASSEGRGNNQPQHF.

The chain carries TRBV7-2 and TRBJ2-3; 11 nucleotides agree with TRBD2. Looked up from germline, CDR1 is SGHTA and CDR2 is FQGNSA. The CDR3 extends over 17 amino acids. After removal of 0 bases from V and 5 bases from J, the junction contained 7 bases not matched to a gene. The CDR3 is CASSLAGVAGGQDTQYF. The CDR3 DNA reads as TGTGCCAGCAGCTTAGCTGGCGTAGCGGGGGGGCAAGATACGCAGTATTTT. Variable domain in full (rest from reference TRBV7-2 and TRBJ2-3): GAGVSQSPSNKVTEKGKDVELRCDPISGHTALYWYRQSLGQGLEFLIYFQGNSAPDKSGLPSDRFSAERTGGSVSTLTIQRTQQEDSAVYLCASSLAGVAGGQDTQYFGPGTRLTVL.

The table lists this clone with a few counts. The gene calls are TRBV10-3 and TRBJ1-2; 11 bases align to TRBD1. Germline CDR1 is ENHRY and CDR2 is SYGVKD. V shed 6 bases and J 8 bases; nucleotides not matched to a gene: 8. CDR3 length: 14 residues. CDR3 loop: CAISADRGLFGYTF. The CDR3 DNA is TGTGCCATCAGCGCGGACAGGGGGCTCTTCGGCTACACCTTC.

The V and J genes are TRBV2 and TRBJ1-1; D is perhaps TRBD1 (5 bases). The CDR3 is 13 amino acids. Germline CDR1 is SNHLY and CDR2 is FYNNEI. The ends were cut back, 6 bases at V and 3 bases at J, with 11 bases in the middle. CDR3 sequence (DNA): TGTGCCAGCAGGGGATCGGGGCACACTGAAGCTTTCTTT. It yields the protein CASRGSGHTEAFF.

This clone has only a few counts. This sequence joins TRBV6-1 and TRBJ2-7; D is possibly TRBD1 (6 bases). The V gene's germline CDR1 is MNHNS and CDR2 SASEGT. Trimming removed 1 base at V and 2 bases at J, with 12 bases between. There are 15 residues in the CDR3. Here the CDR3 DNA reads TGTGCCAGCAGTGAAGAGCCCAGGGGTCCCTACGAGCAGTACTTC. Protein: CASSEEPRGPYEQYF.

The genes are TRBV28 and TRBJ2-7, with TRBD1 matching 7 bases. Germline CDR1 MDHEN, CDR2 SYDVKM. CDR3 length: 13 residues. V was clipped by 4 bases and J by 6 bases; unmatched bases: 6. The DNA for the CDR3 is TGTGCCAGCAGTTCGACAGGGTGGGTCGAGCAGTACTTC. It codes for CASSSTGWVEQYF.

The count of this clone is one. The rearrangement uses TRBV9 and TRBJ2-2; TRBD2 matches 11 bases. Trimming at V came to 2 bases and at J to 5 bases, leaving 5 bases not matched to a gene. This CDR3 comprises 16 residues. The germline V gene encodes CDR1 SGDLS and CDR2 YYNGEE. DNA of the CDR3: TGTGCCAGCAGCGTTGTAGCGGGGGGGAAAACCGGGGAGCTGTTTTTT. Amino acid sequence: CASSVVAGGKTGELFF. The whole variable domain, filled in from reference TRBV9 and TRBJ2-2, reads DSGVTQTPKHLITATGQRVTLRCSPRSGDLSVYWYQQSLDQGLQFLIQYYNGEERAKGNILERFSAQQFPDLHSELNLSSLELGDSALYFCASSVVAGGKTGELFFGEGSRLTVL.

This clone was detected a few times. V is TRBV6-5 and J is TRBJ2-2; no reliable D call. The ends were cut back, 5 bases at V and 2 bases at J, with 3 bases in the middle. The CDR3 covers 12 residues. The germline CDR1 and CDR2 sequences are MNHEY and SVGAGI. CDR3 loop: CASSQNTGELFF. CDR3 coding DNA: TGTGCCAGCAGTCAAAACACCGGGGAGCTGTTTTTT.

The rearrangement joins TRBV20-1 to TRBJ1-1; D gene uncertain. This CDR3 contains 10 residues. Between the trimmed V and J ends, which lost 2 bases and 8 bases, there was a span of 6 bases. Germline V gives CDR1 DFQATT, CDR2 SNEGSKA (reference sequence). For the CDR3, the DNA is TGCAGTGCTAGACGCAGAGAAGCTTTCTTT. Its translation: CSARRREAFF.

This chain links TRBV3-1 (or the pseudogene TRBV3-2) with TRBJ1-5; a possible D gene is TRBD1 (6 bases). The CDR3 length is 14 residues. Germline V gene sequence: CDR1 LGHDT, CDR2 YNNKEL (reference sequence). V dropped 2 bases and J dropped 2 bases, with 7 bases sitting between them. In DNA form, the CDR3 reads TGTGCCAGCAGCCAAAACAGGGGCAATCAGCCCCAGCATTTT. Amino acids: CASSQNRGNQPQHF.

The rearrangement links TRBV14 to TRBJ2-2; TRBD2 agrees at 9 bases. The CDR3 totals 17 residues. Looked up from germline, CDR1 is SGHDN and CDR2 is FVKESK. V trimming: 0 bases; J trimming: 7 bases; junction bases outside the gene matches: 9. The CDR3 nucleotides are TGTGCCAGCAGCCAAGATTGGTTAGCGGGGGCGAACGGGGAGCTGTTTTTT. It is translated as CASSQDWLAGANGELFF.

This chain links TRBV6-5 with TRBJ1-3; no firm D call. V lost 6 bases to trimming and J lost 0 bases, with 9 bases between them. The CDR3 contains 14 residues. Germline assignment: CDR1 MNHEY and CDR2 SVGAGI. The chain's CDR3 is CASSPVDSGNTIYF. The CDR3 DNA follows: TGTGCCAGCAGCCCGGTGGACTCTGGAAACACCATATATTTT.

The chain employs TRBV30 and TRBJ1-4; 7 nucleotides align to TRBD1. In germline, CDR1 is GTSNPN, CDR2 SVGIG (reference sequence). The CDR3 totals 14 residues. V shed 6 bases and J 5 bases; nucleotides not matched to a gene: 9. The CDR3 nucleotides read TGTGCCTGTAAGGAGGGGGCGTCAAATGAAAAACTGTTTTTT. Its translation is CACKEGASNEKLFF. The entire variable domain, with the rest obtained from reference TRBV30 and TRBJ1-4, is as follows: SQTIHQWPATLVQPVGSPLSLECTVEGTSNPNLYWYRQAAGRGLQLLFYSVGIGQISSEVPQNLSASRPQDRQFILSSKKLLLSDSGFYLCACKEGASNEKLFFGSGTQLSVL.

J is TRBJ1-2 and V is TRBV19; TRBD1 is a possible D gene (5 bases). Germline CDR1 and CDR2: LNHDA and SQIVND (reference sequence). The CDR3 consists of 15 residues. Trimming removed 6 bases at V and 1 base at J, with 15 bases between. The CDR3, as DNA: TGTGCCAGTAGCAACGTAGGGGCGTATAACTATGGCTACACCTTC. Amino acid sequence: CASSNVGAYNYGYTF.

V and J are TRBV7-2 and TRBJ2-4; D not certain. The ends were cut back, 3 bases at V and 0 bases at J, with 9 bases in the middle. The CDR3 runs to 15 residues. Germline CDR1 is SGHTA and CDR2 is FQGNSA. The CDR3 region is CASSLGNLAKNIQYF. The DNA for the CDR3 is TGTGCCAGCAGCTTGGGGAACCTAGCCAAAAACATTCAGTACTTC.

The chain combines TRBV24-1 with TRBJ2-3; 9 nucleotides agree with TRBD2. V lost 6 bases, J lost 6 bases, and 6 bases stayed unmatched. Germline CDR1 reads KGHDR; CDR2 reads SFDVKD. The CDR3 consists of 14 residues. The CDR3 region has the DNA TGTGCCACCAGTATAGCGGGAGTAGGGGATACGCAGTATTTT. This codes for CATSIAGVGDTQYF.

The gene calls are TRBV7-2 and TRBJ1-6; weak D call: TRBD1 (5 bases). Between the trimmed V and J ends, which lost 5 bases and 7 bases, there was a span of 12 bases. The CDR3 contains 14 residues. Germline lookup yields CDR1 SGHTA and CDR2 FQGNSA. The CDR3 region is CASSRGTPNSPLHF. In nucleotides, the CDR3 is TGTGCCAGCAGCAGAGGGACCCCAAATTCACCCCTCCACTTT.

V is TRBV11-2 and J is TRBJ1-4, with 7 bases that match TRBD1. CDR1 is SGHAT and CDR2 is FQNNGV in the germline V gene. The CDR3 runs to 13 residues. The V segment lost 7 bases and the J segment 4 bases; nucleotides outside the gene matches: 3. The CDR3 protein is CASTGQYNEKLFF. For the CDR3, the DNA is TGTGCCAGCACGGGACAGTATAATGAAAAACTGTTTTTT.

This chain connects TRBV9 to TRBJ1-1, with 8 bases fitting TRBD1. CDR3 size: 14 residues. Germline CDR1 and CDR2: SGDLS and YYNGEE. Losses at the gene ends were 4 bases for V and 3 bases for J; bases not matched to a gene: 5. The CDR3 nucleotides are TGTGCCAGCAGCCCCGACAGGGGTTACACTGAAGCTTTCTTT. Encoded protein: CASSPDRGYTEAFF. The full variable domain, completed using reference TRBV9 and TRBJ1-1, is DSGVTQTPKHLITATGQRVTLRCSPRSGDLSVYWYQQSLDQGLQFLIQYYNGEERAKGNILERFSAQQFPDLHSELNLSSLELGDSALYFCASSPDRGYTEAFFGQGTRLTVV.

This chain joins TRBV6-5 and TRBJ2-3, with 9 bases that match TRBD2. The CDR3 loop spans 15 amino acids. Germline V gives CDR1 MNHEY, CDR2 SVGAGI. V shed 5 bases and J 5 bases; nucleotides not matched to a gene: 8. The CDR3 sequence: CASSPRGAGGDTQYF. The CDR3 nucleotides read TGTGCCAGCAGTCCAAGGGGAGCGGGAGGAGATACGCAGTATTTT.

CDR3 nucleotide sequence: TGTGCCAGCAGCCAAGCGACAGGTCACTCCTACGAGCAGTACTTC. Amino acids: CASSQATGHSYEQYF. This rearrangement joins TRBV4-2 to TRBJ2-7; weak D call: TRBD1 (6 bases). The CDR3 runs to 15 residues. CDR1 LGHNA and CDR2 YNFKEQ come from the germline V gene. Trimming removed 1 base from V and 0 bases from J, with 10 bases in between.

The chain recombines TRBV9 with TRBJ1-2; D uncertain. The CDR3 loop spans 16 amino acids. Germline V lookup: CDR1 SGDLS, CDR2 YYNGEE. V shed 0 bases and J shed 5 bases, with 17 bases lying between them. The CDR3 protein is CASSVEAAADTYGYTF. Written as DNA, the CDR3 is TGTGCCAGCAGCGTAGAAGCGGCGGCAGACACTTATGGCTACACCTTC.

This clone appeared a single time. The V call is TRBV6-2 or TRBV6-3, the J call TRBJ2-1; D gene ambiguous. The CDR3 contains 12 residues. V dropped 4 bases and J dropped 7 bases, with 8 bases sitting between them. From germline, CDR1 is MNHEY and CDR2 SVGEGT. The DNA of the CDR3 is TGTGCCAGCAGTTTCACCATTAATGAGCAGTTCTTC. Residues: CASSFTINEQFF.

This chain joins TRBV7-2 and TRBJ1-3; D might be TRBD1 (6 bases). Germline V gene data show CDR1 as SGHTA and CDR2 as FQGNSA. The V end was cut by 1 base, the J end by 0 bases, with 19 bases between. This CDR3 region has 19 residues. CDR3 bases: TGTGCCAGCAGCTTAGGGCCGACAGGCTTCTCTATCTCTGGAAACACCATATATTTT. This sequence encodes CASSLGPTGFSISGNTIYF.